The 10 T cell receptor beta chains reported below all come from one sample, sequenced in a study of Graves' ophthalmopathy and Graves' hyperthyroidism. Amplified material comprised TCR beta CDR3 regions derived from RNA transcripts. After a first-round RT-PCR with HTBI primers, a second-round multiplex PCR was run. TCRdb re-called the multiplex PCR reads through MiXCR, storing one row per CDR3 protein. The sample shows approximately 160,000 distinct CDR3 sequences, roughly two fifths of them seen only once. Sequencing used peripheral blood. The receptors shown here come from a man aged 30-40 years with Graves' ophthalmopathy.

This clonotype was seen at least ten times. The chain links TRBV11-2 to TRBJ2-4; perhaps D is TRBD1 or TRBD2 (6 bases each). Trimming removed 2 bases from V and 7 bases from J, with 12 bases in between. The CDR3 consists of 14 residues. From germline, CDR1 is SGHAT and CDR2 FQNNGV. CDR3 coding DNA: TGTGCCAGCAGCTTATTATCCGGGGGCAACATTCAGTACTTC. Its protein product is CASSLLSGGNIQYF. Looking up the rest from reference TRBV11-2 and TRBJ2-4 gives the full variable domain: EAGVAQSPRYKIIEKRQSVAFWCNPISGHATLYWYQQILGQGPKLLIQFQNNGVVDDSQLPKDRFSAERLKGVDSTLKIQPAKLEDSAVYLCASSLLSGGNIQYFGAGTRLSVL.

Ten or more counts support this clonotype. The CDR3 DNA sequence: TGTGCCAGCAGCCGTAGCTTTGACGGGGACACTGAAGCTTTCTTT. Its protein is CASSRSFDGDTEAFF. This chain joins TRBV11-1 and TRBJ1-1; unclear D gene. This CDR3 comprises 15 residues. Germline lookup yields CDR1 SGHAT and CDR2 FQDESV (reference sequence). V was trimmed by 5 bases and J by 3 bases, leaving 16 bases between them.

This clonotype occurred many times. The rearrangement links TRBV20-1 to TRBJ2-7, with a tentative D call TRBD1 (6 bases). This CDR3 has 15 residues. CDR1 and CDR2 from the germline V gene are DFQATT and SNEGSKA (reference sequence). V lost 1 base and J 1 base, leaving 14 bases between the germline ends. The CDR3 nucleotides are TGCAGTGCTAGAGTGCCCCGGGACATTTCCTACGAGCAGTACTTC. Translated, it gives CSARVPRDISYEQYF.

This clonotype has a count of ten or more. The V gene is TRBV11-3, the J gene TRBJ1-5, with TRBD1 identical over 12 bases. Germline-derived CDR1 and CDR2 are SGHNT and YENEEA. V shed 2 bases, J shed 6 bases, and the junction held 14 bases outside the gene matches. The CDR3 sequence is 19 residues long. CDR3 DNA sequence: TGTGCCAGCAGCTTACTTGGTTCGGGGACAGGGGGCTCGGGTCAGCCCCAGCATTTT. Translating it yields CASSLLGSGTGGSGQPQHF. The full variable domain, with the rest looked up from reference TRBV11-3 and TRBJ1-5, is EAGVVQSPRYKIIEKKQPVAFWCNPISGHNTLYWYLQNLGQGPELLIRYENEEAVDDSQLPKDRFSAERLKGVDSTLKIQPAELGDSAVYLCASSLLGSGTGGSGQPQHFGDGTRLSIL.

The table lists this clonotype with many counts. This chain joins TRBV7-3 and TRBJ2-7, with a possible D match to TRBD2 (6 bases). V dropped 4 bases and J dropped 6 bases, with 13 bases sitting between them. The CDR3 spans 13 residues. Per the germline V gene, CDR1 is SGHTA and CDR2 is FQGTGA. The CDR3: CASSSSGEAEQYF. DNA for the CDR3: TGTGCCAGCAGCTCGTCTGGGGAGGCCGAGCAGTACTTC.

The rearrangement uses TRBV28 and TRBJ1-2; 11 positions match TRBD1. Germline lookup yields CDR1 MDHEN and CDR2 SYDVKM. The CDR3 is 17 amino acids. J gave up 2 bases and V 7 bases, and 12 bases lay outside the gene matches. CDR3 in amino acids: CASTGGQGDVTNYGYTF. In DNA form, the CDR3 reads TGTGCCAGCACCGGGGGACAGGGGGACGTAACGAACTATGGCTACACCTTC.

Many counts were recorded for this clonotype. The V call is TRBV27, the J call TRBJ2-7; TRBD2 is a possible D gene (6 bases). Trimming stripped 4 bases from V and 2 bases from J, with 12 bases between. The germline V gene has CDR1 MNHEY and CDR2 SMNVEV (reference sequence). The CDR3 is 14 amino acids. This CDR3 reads CASSSISGTYEQYF. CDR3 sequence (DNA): TGTGCCAGCAGTTCGATTAGCGGAACCTACGAGCAGTACTTC.

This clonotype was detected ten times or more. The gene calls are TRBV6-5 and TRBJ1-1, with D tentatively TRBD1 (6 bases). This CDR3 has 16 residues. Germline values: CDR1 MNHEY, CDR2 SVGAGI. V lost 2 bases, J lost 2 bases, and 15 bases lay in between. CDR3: CASSYTGQRANTEAFF. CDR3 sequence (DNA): TGTGCCAGCAGTTACACCGGACAGAGGGCTAACACTGAAGCTTTCTTT.

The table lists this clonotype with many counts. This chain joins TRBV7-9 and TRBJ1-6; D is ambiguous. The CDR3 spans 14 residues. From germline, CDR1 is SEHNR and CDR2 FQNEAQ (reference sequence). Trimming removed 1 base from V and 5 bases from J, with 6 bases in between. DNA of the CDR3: TGTGCCAGCAGCTTAGAGAGTGATAATTCACCCCTCCACTTT. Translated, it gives CASSLESDNSPLHF.

CDR3 DNA sequence: TGCAGTGCTAGAGCGGGACAGGGGGGAGGCTACGAGCAGTACTTC. Translation gives CSARAGQGGGYEQYF. The chain combines TRBV20-1 with TRBJ2-7, with 11 bases lining up with TRBD1. Germline trimming cut 1 base from V and 3 bases from J; bases unmatched to any gene: 5. This CDR3 comprises 15 residues. In germline, CDR1 is DFQATT, CDR2 SNEGSKA (reference sequence).